This passage covers 29 T cell receptor delta chains from one sample sequenced in a study of gamma-delta T cells after stem cell transplantation. TCRdb repeated clone calling on the RT-PCR reads with CATT. The table includes 1,000 to 1,500 delta-chain clones, roughly 5.2% detected once. The specimen sequenced was gamma-delta T cells. The receptors shown here come from a human donor. It is not recorded whose cells these are; they may come from a transplant donor.

This clone was picked up a small number of times. This chain connects TRDV3 to TRDJ2; 13 bases fit TRDD3. CDR1 is TVYSNPD and CDR2 is GDNSRS in the germline V gene (reference sequence). The CDR3 extends over 17 amino acids. Germline trimming cut 5 bases from V and 1 base from J; bases unmatched to any gene: 10. CDR3: CAICTGGYGDLTAQLFF. Written as DNA, the CDR3 is TGTGCCATCTGTACTGGGGGATACGGTGATTTGACAGCACAACTCTTCTTT. The full variable domain, its missing parts supplied by reference TRDV3 and TRDJ2, is CDKVTQSSPDQTVASGSEVVLLCTYDTVYSNPDLFWYRIRPDYSFQFVFYGDNSRSEGADFTQGRFSVKHILTQKAFHLVISPVRTEDSATYYCAICTGGYGDLTAQLFFGKGTQLIVEP.

This clone was picked up a small number of times. The germline gene is not matched at one end of the junction; a read error may be the cause. At the DNA level, this CDR3 is encoded by other sequences in the same sample as well. The chain has TRDV1 and TRDJ2; D is perhaps TRDD2 or TRDD3 (6 bases each). Germline CDR1 TSWWSYY, CDR2 QGS. CDR3 length: 22 amino acids. Here the CDR3 reads CALGEPDPWPSPFYWVRAQLFF. For the CDR3, the DNA is TGTGCTCTTGGGGAACCTGATCCTTGGCCTTCCCCCTTTTACTGGGTGCGAGCACAGCTCTTCTTT.

On this clone itself: The translation of this DNA and the TCRdb protein of a much larger clone differ at residue 16, probably owing to a read error; the protein shown here is translated from the DNA. The rearrangement uses TRDV1 and TRDJ1; possible D gene TRDD3, 5 bases. This CDR3 has 19 amino acids. CDR1 is TSWWSYY, CDR2 QGS, per germline. CDR3 in DNA: TGTGCTCTTGGGGAAAGGGTCCGTAGGGATTCCCCGTACACCGATAGACTCATCTTT. This gives the protein CALGERVRRDSPYTDRLIF.

In the case of this clone: The germline gene is not matched at one end of the junction; a read error may be the cause. The chain carries TRDV1 and TRDJ1, with 8 bases aligning to TRDD3. This CDR3 contains 20 residues. Germline CDR1 is TSWWSYY and CDR2 is QGS. CDR3 in amino acids: CALGERRPPSLNLLGGLYTF. CDR3 in DNA: TGTGCTCTTGGGGAACGGCGTCCGCCGTCCCTAAACCTACTGGGGGGCCTCTACACCTTC.

This clone was counted only a few times. TCRdb lists the protein of a much larger clone for this DNA, which differs at residue 18, so this is likely a read error; the protein given here is translated from the DNA itself. V usage is TRAV29/DV5 and J usage is TRDJ1, with TRDD3 identical over 9 bases. Germline CDR1 is NSMFDY and CDR2 is ISSIKDK. The CDR3 contains 20 residues. The CDR3 region has the DNA TGTGCAGCAAGACGAAACACTGGGGGACCCAACCCTGACTACACCGATAAACCCATCTTT. It codes for CAARRNTGGPNPDYTDKPIF.

This clone was observed a handful of times. One base separates it from a far larger clone, so it is likely a read error. The same CDR3 can be traced to other DNA sequences in this sample. The chain recombines TRDV2 with TRDJ1; D is perhaps TRDD3 (6 bases). Germline V gene data show CDR1 as GEAIGNYY and CDR2 as EKD. The CDR3 consists of 15 residues. CDR3 sequence: CACDTVGGNTDKLIF. The CDR3 DNA is TGTGCCTGCGACACCGTTGGGGGTAACACCGATAAACTCATCTTT.

This clone has a handful of counts. This may come from a read error, since a much larger clone is one base off. The chain is built from TRDV1 and TRDJ2; possible D gene TRDD3, 6 bases. Germline V gene data show CDR1 as TSWWSYY and CDR2 as QGS. The V gene lost 4 bases and the J gene lost 0 bases, with 45 bases spanning the gap. There are 27 residues in the CDR3. The CDR3: CALGGGAVRLLAARWRIPASLTAQLFF. The CDR3 DNA reads as TGTGCTCTTGGGGGAGGTGCTGTACGTCTCCTCGCTGCCCGCTGGAGGATACCCGCGTCTTTGACAGCACAACTCTTCTTT.

This clone was counted only a few times. A much larger clone sits a single nucleotide away, making a read error possible. This chain connects TRDV3 to TRDJ1, with 7 bases identical to TRDD3. Germline CDR1 reads TVYSNPD; CDR2 reads GDNSRS (reference sequence). V shed 3 bases, J shed 0 bases, and the junction held 19 bases outside the gene matches. The CDR3 is 18 residues long. Here the CDR3 reads CALLVLANGGQYTDKLIF. The CDR3 region has the DNA TGTGCCTTGCTCGTCCTAGCAAATGGGGGACAGTACACCGATAAACTCATCTTT.

There are a few counts of this clone. A read error is likely here: a far larger clone is one base away. This chain joins TRDV1 and TRDJ1; D gene unclear. Germline CDR1 is TSWWSYY and CDR2 is QGS. V was shortened by 2 bases and J by 3 bases, with 13 bases between the two germline ends. The CDR3 has 15 residues. CDR3 nucleotides: TGTGCTCTTGGGGAAATGGCCGTTCTCGCCGATAAACTCATCTTT. It encodes CALGEMAVLADKLIF.

This clone came up a few times. The TCRdb protein, from a much larger clone, departs from this DNA's translation at residue 14, likely by read error; the protein shown derives from the DNA. This rearrangement joins TRDV1 to TRDJ2; 10 nucleotides align to TRDD3. The germline V gene has CDR1 TSWWSYY and CDR2 QGS. This CDR3 is built from 19 residues. CDR3: CALGSHNLRGIRLAAQLFF. CDR3 bases: TGTGCTCTTGGGTCCCACAATCTACGGGGGATACGTTTGGCAGCACAACTCTTCTTT.

This clone was counted a few times. The protein TCRdb lists belongs to a much larger clone and differs from this DNA's translation at residue 4, which points to a read error; the protein shown is made from the DNA. This specimen includes other DNA sequences encoding the same CDR3. The chain recombines TRDV2 with TRDJ1; 8 positions agree with TRDD3. This CDR3 comprises 18 residues. Germline V gene lookup returns CDR1 GEAIGNYY and CDR2 EKD. With V trimmed by 5 bases and J by 0 bases, 16 bases remained unmatched. The DNA of the CDR3 is TGTGCCTGTGGCCCGGTACTGGGGGTGGAGGAATACACCGATAAACTCATCTTT. Its protein product is CACGPVLGVEEYTDKLIF.

Note on this clone: A much larger clone sits a single nucleotide away, making a read error possible. Other DNA variants within this sample encode the same CDR3. The chain has TRAV29/DV5 and TRDJ1; TRDD3 matches at 11 bases. The germline CDR1 and CDR2 sequences are NSMFDY and ISSIKDK. The CDR3 has 18 residues. The CDR3, as DNA: TGTGCAGCAAGGCGGTCTTCGGGACTGGGGGATAACACCGATAAACTAATCTTT. This encodes CAARRSSGLGDNTDKLIF.

As to this clone: A much more abundant neighbour one base away suggests this may be a read error. The rearrangement links TRDV1 to TRDJ1; unclear D gene. The ends were cut back, 0 bases at V and 3 bases at J, with 14 bases in the middle. The CDR3 extends over 16 amino acids. Looked up from germline, CDR1 is TSWWSYY and CDR2 is QGS. The CDR3 region has the DNA TGTGCTCTTGGGGAACTTCTCCCCGTGCCTCCCGATAAACTCATCTTT. This sequence encodes CALGELLPVPPDKLIF.

This clone has more than one count but fewer than ten. This clone may be a read error of a much larger clone one base away. V is TRDV1 and J is TRDJ1; the D gene is possibly TRDD3 (9 bases). Per germline, CDR1 TSWWSYY and CDR2 QGS. V was trimmed by 1 base and J by 0 bases, leaving 36 bases between them. The CDR3 has 24 amino acids. CDR3 sequence: CALGEPLPTDSSPTGGQYTDKLIF. The CDR3 DNA is TGTGCTCTTGGGGAACCACTTCCTACCGACTCTTCCCCCACTGGGGGACAATACACCGATAAACTCATCTTT.

A note on this clone: A far more abundant clone sits one base away, making this likely a read error. Different DNA sequences within this sample yield the same CDR3. The genes are TRDV1 and TRDJ1, with D possibly being TRDD2 (5 bases). Germline CDR1 and CDR2: TSWWSYY and QGS. The CDR3 is 21 residues long. The CDR3 loop is CALEGLLHRGGAPKYTDKLIF. The CDR3 nucleotides read TGTGCTCTTGAGGGCCTACTACATCGAGGCGGAGCGCCTAAGTACACCGATAAGCTCATCTTT.

Remarks on this clone: Given a much more abundant clone one base away, this may be a read error. Other nucleotide sequences in the sample specify the same CDR3. V gene TRDV1 combines with J gene TRDJ1, with 13 bases fitting TRDD3. The CDR3 loop spans 19 amino acids. Germline V gives CDR1 TSWWSYY, CDR2 QGS. In DNA, the CDR3 is TGCGCTCTTGGGGAATTCACCCTCACTGGGGGATACGGGACCGATAAACTCATCTTT. Translated: CALGEFTLTGGYGTDKLIF.

In the case of this clone: Just one base apart from a much larger clone, this may be a read error. The genes are TRDV1 and TRDJ1; 7 bases are shared with TRDD2. V was pared by 0 bases and J by 0 bases, with 19 bases of the junction left unmatched. This CDR3 has 21 residues. CDR1 is TSWWSYY and CDR2 is QGS in the germline V gene. The CDR3 coding sequence is TGTGCTCTTGGGGAACTTAGCCTTCCTTGGCTGCTGGTGGTGGACACCGATAAACTCATCTTT. This encodes CALGELSLPWLLVVDTDKLIF.

On this clone: A read error is the likely source, as a far larger clone sits one nucleotide away. This specimen includes other DNA sequences encoding the same CDR3. The chain combines TRDV2 with TRDJ3, with 8 bases that match TRDD3. Losses at the gene ends were 4 bases for V and 0 bases for J; bases not matched to a gene: 16. This CDR3 is built from 21 residues. Germline values: CDR1 GEAIGNYY, CDR2 EKD. The CDR3 DNA is TGTGCCTGTGATACCGTCGGCTTACTGGGGGTGAACTCCTGGGACACCCGACAGATGTTTTTC. This gives the protein CACDTVGLLGVNSWDTRQMFF.

As for this clone: This DNA translates differently at residue 3 from the TCRdb protein, which is that of a much larger clone; a read error is likely, and the protein shown is the DNA's own translation. CDR3 sequence: CARDTVGIETDKLIF. For the CDR3, the DNA is TGTGCCCGTGACACCGTAGGGATCGAAACCGATAAACTCATCTTT. The gene calls are TRDV2 and TRDJ1; possible D gene TRDD3, 5 bases. The CDR3 consists of 15 residues. Germline assignment: CDR1 GEAIGNYY and CDR2 EKD.

Relative to its sample, this clone is medium-sized. Other DNA sequences within the sample encode an identical CDR3. V and J are TRDV1 and TRDJ1, with TRDD3 matching 10 bases. In germline, CDR1 is TSWWSYY, CDR2 QGS. Unmatched junction bases numbered 25, after V lost 5 bases and J lost 4 bases. CDR3 length: 21 amino acids. This chain's CDR3 is CALGIEFYGWGITGAGDKLIF. The CDR3 region has the DNA TGTGCTCTTGGGATAGAGTTCTACGGCTGGGGGATAACTGGAGCGGGCGATAAACTCATCTTT.

As regards this clone: This probably arose from a read error, given a far larger clone one base away. The chain employs TRDV2 and TRDJ1; 9 nucleotides line up with TRDD3. The CDR3 has 24 amino acids. Germline loops: CDR1 GEAIGNYY, CDR2 EKD. DNA of the CDR3: TGTGCCTGTGATATATTAACTGGGGGAGATCGCGGCGGCGGATATTCAACGTACACCGGTAAACTCATCTTT. It translates to CACDILTGGDRGGGYSTYTGKLIF.

This clone has more than one count but fewer than ten. A far larger clone is only one base removed, so a read error is likely. This CDR3 is also generated by other DNA sequences in the sample. The CDR3 loop reads CACDPVLGVEEYTDKLIF. In nucleotides, the CDR3 is TGTGCCTGCGACCCGGTACTGGGGGTGGAGGAATACACCGATAAACTCATCTTT. This chain links TRDV2 with TRDJ1; 8 bases match TRDD3. Losses at the gene ends were 7 bases for V and 0 bases for J; bases not matched to a gene: 18. This CDR3 spans 18 amino acids. The germline gives CDR1 GEAIGNYY, CDR2 EKD.

This clone appeared a few times. The V gene is TRDV2, the J gene TRDJ1; a weak D match, TRDD3 (6 bases). The length of the CDR3 is 17 residues. Deletions cut 4 bases from V and 0 bases from J, with 20 bases between. Germline V gene data show CDR1 as GEAIGNYY and CDR2 as EKD. This CDR3 reads CACDPITGTRYTDKLIF. The CDR3 coding sequence is TGTGCCTGTGATCCCATCACTGGGACAAGGTACACCGATAAACTCATCTTT.

This clone was seen a few times. A far larger clone is only one base removed, so a read error is likely. Other DNA sequences in this sample translate to the same CDR3. V gene TRDV2 combines with J gene TRDJ1; no definite D call. Germline V gene lookup returns CDR1 GEAIGNYY and CDR2 EKD. This CDR3 is 15 amino acids long. Trimming pared 0 bases from V and 0 bases from J, leaving 10 bases between. CDR3 nucleotides: TGTGCCTGTGACACCGTGGGAGGGTACACCGATAAACTCATCTTT. This sequence encodes CACDTVGGYTDKLIF.

This clone counts as large. The V call is TRDV1, the J call TRDJ1, with TRDD3 identical over 13 bases. CDR1 is TSWWSYY, CDR2 QGS, per germline. CDR3 size: 21 residues. V was pared by 2 bases and J by 3 bases, with 18 bases of the junction left unmatched. This CDR3 reads CALGEVPLLSVTGGYADKLIF. CDR3 DNA sequence: TGTGCTCTTGGGGAAGTACCCCTCCTATCAGTCACTGGGGGATACGCCGATAAACTCATCTTT.

This clone was counted a few times. This is likely an artifact of a read error, given a far larger clone one base away. The same CDR3 is also encoded by other DNA sequences in this sample. The chain employs TRDV2 and TRDJ1; 10 bases are shared with TRDD3. Per germline, CDR1 GEAIGNYY and CDR2 EKD. The CDR3 extends over 18 amino acids. The CDR3 is CACDTVLGGYGSTDKLIF. The DNA for the CDR3 is TGTGCTTGTGACACTGTACTCGGGGGATACGGGTCCACCGATAAACTCATCTTT.

This clone was picked up a small number of times. This could be a read error, since a much larger clone is one nucleotide away. The rearrangement joins TRAV29/DV5 to TRDJ1, with 9 bases fitting TRDD3. Germline assignment: CDR1 NSMFDY and CDR2 ISSIKDK. Trimming removed 2 bases from V and 0 bases from J; junction bases left unmatched: 32. The CDR3 is made up of 24 amino acids. In DNA form, the CDR3 reads TGTGCAGCAAGGGTTGTTCGGCAGGATTGGGGGATAACATCAAGGCTCCAGTACACCGATAAACTCATCTTT. Its translation: CAARVVRQDWGITSRLQYTDKLIF.

This clone is classed as medium-sized. A far larger clone is one nucleotide away, so this likely arose from a read error. Other DNA sequences in the sample encode the same CDR3. V gene TRDV2 combines with J gene TRDJ1; the match to TRDD3 covers 10 bases. The CDR3 loop spans 18 amino acids. Germline CDR1 GEAIGNYY, CDR2 EKD. Trimming removed 1 base from V and 1 base from J; junction bases left unmatched: 11. CDR3 bases: TGTGCCTGTGACACTGTACTCGGGGGATACGGATCCACCGATAAACTCATCTTT. Its translation: CACDTVLGGYGSTDKLIF.

This clone is labeled as medium-sized. The chain is built from TRDV1 and TRDJ1; no firm D call. The CDR3 is made up of 19 amino acids. Trimming pared 0 bases from V and 0 bases from J, leaving 20 bases between. Germline V gene lookup returns CDR1 TSWWSYY and CDR2 QGS. The CDR3 bases are TGTGCTCTTGGGGAACTATTGGAAAGGCTCGGTACGTACACCGATAAACTCATCTTT. Translating it yields CALGELLERLGTYTDKLIF.